Reported below is one T cell receptor beta chain. These data belong to a study of blood T cell repertoires in COVID-19. Background on the study: PBMCs, B-cell-depleted T cells, or T cells were the source of the cDNA or gDNA that made up the material.

Clones were sequenced by immunoSEQ multiplex PCR, and TCRdb holds only the in-frame ones, with some missing. The sample has 200,000 to 300,000 clones, approximately 80% seen once; the top ten hold 4.2%. Germline trimming cut 7 bases from V and 0 bases from J; bases unmatched to any gene: 4. The CDR3 extends over 14 amino acids. The germline gives CDR1 SGHRS, CDR2 YFSETQ. The sequencing sample was made of peripheral blood. This chain joins TRBV5-1 and TRBJ2-1; TRBD2 aligns across 7 bases. This sequence originates from a man aged 60 to 69 with acute or convalescent COVID-19. CDR3 DNA: TGCGCCAGCGGGCGGGGGAGCTCCTACAATGAGCAGTTCTTC. Protein: CASGRGSSYNEQFF. The whole variable domain, filled in from reference TRBV5-1 and TRBJ2-1, reads KAGVTQTPRYLIKTRGQQVTLSCSPISGHRSVSWYQQTPGQGLQFLFEYFSETQRNKGNFPGRFSGRQFSNSRSEMNVSTLELGDSALYLCASGRGSSYNEQFFGPGTRLTVL.